The 28 T cell receptor beta chains in this list originate from one sample, sequenced in a study of human T cells and chemical hapten exposure. TCRdb re-called the RACE reads through MiXCR, storing one row per CDR3 protein. This table holds about 170,000 distinct CDR3 sequences, 28% found once. Time point specified: patch test 3, about 24 weeks after DPC sensitization. The treatment: therapeutic diphenylcyclopropenone sensitization with weekly scalp DPC. The source material was whole blood, sampled in connection with sensitization to the hapten diphenylcyclopropenone (DPC). These receptors were collected from a woman aged 18 to 35 with alopecia areata. Some clones in this sample may be carry-over from other donors' samples.

The V gene is TRBV29-1, the J gene TRBJ2-3; TRBD1 matches at 7 bases. The CDR3 runs to 17 residues. The germline V gene encodes CDR1 SQVTM and CDR2 ANQGSEA. This CDR3 reads CIPGQLAISLSTDTQYF. DNA of the CDR3: TGCATCCCGGGACAGCTTGCTATTTCGCTCAGCACAGATACGCAGTATTTT.

This chain joins TRBV14 and TRBJ2-1, with TRBD2 matching over 8 bases. Germline values: CDR1 SGHDN, CDR2 FVKESK. The J segment lost 1 base and the V segment lost 4 bases, leaving 9 bases of the junction unmatched. The length of the CDR3 is 17 residues. The CDR3 is CASSLTGGDSSYNEQFF. CDR3 in DNA: TGTGCCAGCAGCCTCACGGGGGGGGACTCTTCCTACAATGAGCAGTTCTTC. Together with reference TRBV14 and TRBJ2-1, the CDR3 gives the full variable domain: EAGVTQFPSHSVIEKGQTVTLRCDPISGHDNLYWYRRVMGKEIKFLLHFVKESKQDESGMPNNRFLAERTGGTYSTLKVQPAELEDSGVYFCASSLTGGDSSYNEQFFGPGTRLTVL.

The V and J genes are TRBV7-8 and TRBJ2-3, with 9 nucleotides matching TRBD2. Germline CDR1 SGHVS, CDR2 FQNEAQ. There are 16 residues in the CDR3. The junction had 7 bases not matched to a gene; V was cut back by 2 bases and J by 4 bases. The CDR3 region has the DNA TGTGCCAGCAGCTTACAGGCGGGAGGGCAGGCAGATACGCAGTATTTT. Translating it yields CASSLQAGGQADTQYF.

The gene calls are TRBV5-1 and TRBJ2-3; the D gene is possibly TRBD2 (6 bases). The V gene lost 4 bases and the J gene lost 6 bases, with 15 bases spanning the gap. Germline V lookup: CDR1 SGHRS, CDR2 YFSETQ. The CDR3 is 14 residues long. CDR3 nucleotides: TGCGCCAGCAGCCTGGGACTTCCTCCCGATACGCAGTATTTT. Residues: CASSLGLPPDTQYF.

This clonotype showed up just a few times. The chain recombines TRBV20-1 with TRBJ2-1, with TRBD2 matching over 8 bases. The CDR3 consists of 13 residues. CDR1 DFQATT and CDR2 SNEGSKA come from the germline V gene (reference sequence). V dropped 6 bases and J dropped 6; count of bases not matched to a gene: 7. CDR3 coding DNA: TGCAGTGCGACGGGGGGGCCGTCCAATGAGCAGTTCTTC. Its protein product is CSATGGPSNEQFF.

The chain carries TRBV5-1 and TRBJ2-7; a possible D gene is TRBD2 (5 bases). Looked up from germline, CDR1 is SGHRS and CDR2 is YFSETQ. V was shortened by 1 base and J by 0 bases, with 8 bases between the two germline ends. The CDR3 length is 14 residues. CDR3 residues: CASSLSGNSYEQYF. The CDR3 nucleotides read TGCGCCAGCAGCTTGTCGGGGAACTCCTACGAGCAGTACTTC.

This clonotype showed up just a few times. V usage is TRBV25-1 and J usage is TRBJ1-1; no clear D gene. Germline-derived CDR1 and CDR2 are MGHDK and SYGVNS. The CDR3 runs 11 residues. V was cut by 4 bases and J by 7 bases, with 7 bases left in between. CDR3 DNA sequence: TGTGCCAGCAGTGGCGGGAGTGAAGCTTTCTTT. This translates into CASSGGSEAFF.

CDR3 in DNA: TGCAGTGGGGCCCCGGGGACGGTGGAGACCCAGTACTTC. As protein: CSGAPGTVETQYF. The rearrangement joins TRBV20-1 to TRBJ2-5; D tentatively reads TRBD1 or TRBD2 (5 bases each). Trimming pared 7 bases from V and 5 bases from J, leaving 17 bases between. This CDR3 spans 13 amino acids. CDR1 is DFQATT and CDR2 is SNEGSKA in the germline V gene (reference sequence).

This clonotype occurred a few times. The chain couples TRBV4-1 to TRBJ2-3; 11 bases align to TRBD2. CDR1 is MGHRA, CDR2 YSYEKL, per germline. The length of the CDR3 is 17 residues. J was trimmed by 0 bases and V by 4 bases; bases with no gene match: 6. The CDR3 region is CASSPTGTSGSTDTQYF. CDR3 DNA sequence: TGCGCCAGCAGCCCTACCGGGACTAGCGGTAGCACAGATACGCAGTATTTT.

This clonotype occurred a few times. V usage is TRBV15 and J usage is TRBJ2-1, with unresolved D. Trimming took off 0 bases at V and 10 bases at J, with 10 bases between the two ends. CDR3 length: 13 amino acids. Germline CDR1 and CDR2: LNHNV and YYDKDF (reference sequence). This chain's CDR3 is CATSRDDRWEQFF. CDR3 sequence (DNA): TGTGCCACCAGCAGAGATGACCGCTGGGAGCAGTTCTTC.

The chain couples TRBV11-2 to TRBJ2-3; no definite D call. The CDR3 has 13 amino acids. Germline V gene lookup returns CDR1 SGHAT and CDR2 FQNNGV. Trimming took 6 bases from V and 4 from J, leaving 11 bases between them. The CDR3 DNA follows: TGTGCCAGCAGTCTCTCAAGTCCAGATACGCAGTATTTT. Its translation: CASSLSSPDTQYF.

In this sample, this clonotype turned up a few times. CDR3 sequence (DNA): TGTGCCAGCAGCTCAACTAGCGGGGTGGGCAATGAGCAGTTCTTC. Its protein product is CASSSTSGVGNEQFF. V usage is TRBV7-9 and J usage is TRBJ2-1, with 10 bases identical to TRBD2. V lost 4 bases to trimming and J lost 6 bases; unmatched junction nucleotides: 6. Germline CDR1 SEHNR, CDR2 FQNEAQ (reference sequence). The CDR3 has 15 amino acids.

The chain links TRBV7-2 to TRBJ2-1; 10 bases map to TRBD2. Losses at the gene ends were 9 bases for V and 7 bases for J; bases not matched to a gene: 9. Per the germline V gene, CDR1 is SGHTA and CDR2 is FQGNSA. The CDR3 runs 14 residues. The CDR3 nucleotides read TGTGCCAGTTTCATAGCGGGGGGCCCGAATGAGCAGTTCTTC. Translated, it gives CASFIAGGPNEQFF. Full variable domain (missing parts from reference TRBV7-2 and TRBJ2-1): GAGVSQSPSNKVTEKGKDVELRCDPISGHTALYWYRQSLGQGLEFLIYFQGNSAPDKSGLPSDRFSAERTGGSVSTLTIQRTQQEDSAVYLCASFIAGGPNEQFFGPGTRLTVL.

The chain has TRBV10-3 and TRBJ2-2; D unresolved. Germline-derived CDR1 and CDR2 are ENHRY and SYGVKD. The length of the CDR3 is 11 residues. V gave up 2 bases and J gave up 5 bases, with 0 bases separating them. The CDR3 sequence: CAISETGELFF. CDR3 nucleotide sequence: TGTGCCATCAGTGAGACCGGGGAGCTGTTTTTT.

CDR3 sequence reads: CSASVRHGPQHF. In DNA form, the CDR3 reads TGCAGTGCTTCCGTCCGTCATGGGCCCCAGCATTTT. The V gene is TRBV20-1, the J gene TRBJ1-5; D is uncertain. From germline, CDR1 is DFQATT and CDR2 SNEGSKA (reference sequence). V was pared by 5 bases and J by 9 bases, with 14 bases between. The CDR3 has 12 amino acids.

V and J are TRBV7-2 and TRBJ2-2; 8 positions agree with TRBD1. The CDR3 is 15 residues long. Germline CDR1 and CDR2: SGHTA and FQGNSA. Trimming at V came to 1 base and at J to 4 bases, leaving 2 bases not matched to a gene. This CDR3 reads CASSLGGQVTGELFF. The CDR3 nucleotides read TGTGCCAGCAGCTTAGGGGGACAGGTCACCGGGGAGCTGTTTTTT. Filled out from reference TRBV7-2 and TRBJ2-2, the complete variable domain reads GAGVSQSPSNKVTEKGKDVELRCDPISGHTALYWYRQSLGQGLEFLIYFQGNSAPDKSGLPSDRFSAERTGGSVSTLTIQRTQQEDSAVYLCASSLGGQVTGELFFGEGSRLTVL.

The chain carries TRBV29-1 and TRBJ1-1; possible D gene TRBD1, 6 bases. The V gene lost 0 bases and the J gene lost 3 bases, with 14 bases spanning the gap. Germline CDR1 is SQVTM and CDR2 is ANQGSEA. CDR3 length equals 15 residues. The CDR3 bases are TGCAGCGTTGAAGATCGCGGGGGCCAGGACACTGAAGCTTTCTTT. Translating gives CSVEDRGGQDTEAFF.

V gene TRBV4-3 combines with J gene TRBJ2-2, with 14 bases fitting TRBD2. The CDR3 runs 16 residues. V lost 0 bases, J lost 14 bases, and 8 bases stayed unmatched. Germline CDR1 LGHNA, CDR2 YSLEER. The CDR3 loop reads CASSQDPPGLAGALFF. The CDR3 nucleotides are TGCGCCAGCAGCCAAGATCCCCCGGGACTAGCGGGGGCCCTGTTTTTT.

V usage is TRBV20-1 and J usage is TRBJ1-2; 9 nucleotides line up with TRBD1. Germline V gives CDR1 DFQATT, CDR2 SNEGSKA (reference sequence). The V gene end was trimmed by 6 bases and the J gene end by 8 bases; junction bases not matched to a gene: 16. This CDR3 has 15 residues. Here the CDR3 DNA reads TGCAGTGCAAGATCGCTCCGGGACAGGGTAATCGGCTACACCTTC. It translates to CSARSLRDRVIGYTF.

As regards this clonotype: An end of the junction does not agree with germline; a read error may underlie this. The gene calls are TRBV7-8 and TRBJ2-5; TRBD2 agrees at 7 bases. This CDR3 is built from 16 residues. Germline V lookup: CDR1 SGHVS, CDR2 FQNEAQ. In DNA form, the CDR3 reads TGTGCCAGCAGCCTAGCTAGGACTAGGTCCACAGAGACCCAGTACTTC. This translates into CASSLARTRSTETQYF.

The chain has TRBV6-5 and TRBJ2-7, with 9 bases identical to TRBD1. CDR3 length equals 14 residues. The germline CDR1 and CDR2 sequences are MNHEY and SVGAGI. Losses at the gene ends were 5 bases for V and 7 bases for J; bases not matched to a gene: 9. CDR3: CASSPDRGAREQYF. As DNA, the CDR3 is TGTGCCAGCAGTCCCGACAGGGGGGCTAGGGAGCAGTACTTC.

The chain has TRBV7-9 and TRBJ1-1, with a weak D call TRBD1 (5 bases). CDR3 size: 14 residues. V shed 1 base and J shed 7 bases, with 13 bases lying between them. CDR1 SEHNR and CDR2 FQNEAQ come from the germline V gene (reference sequence). The CDR3 loop is CASSLGVGGDEAFF. The DNA of the CDR3 is TGTGCCAGCAGCTTAGGGGTTGGGGGGGATGAAGCTTTCTTT.

The V gene is TRBV7-9, the J gene TRBJ2-1, with D maybe TRBD2 (6 bases). Trimming removed 5 bases from V and 9 bases from J, with 20 bases in between. This CDR3 comprises 15 residues. Germline assignment: CDR1 SEHNR and CDR2 FQNEAQ (reference sequence). This CDR3 reads CASSVTEGQWLEQFF. The CDR3 DNA sequence: TGTGCCAGCAGCGTAACGGAGGGCCAATGGCTTGAGCAGTTCTTC.

There are a few counts of this clonotype. This sequence joins TRBV4-3 and TRBJ1-5; D ambiguous. The CDR3 is 14 residues long. In germline, CDR1 is LGHNA, CDR2 YSLEER. Trimming shortened V by 0 bases and J by 4 bases, and 7 bases separated the two germline ends. The CDR3 bases are TGCGCCAGCAGCCAAGATAACGGTAATCAGCCCCAGCATTTT. The encoded protein is CASSQDNGNQPQHF.

This chain links TRBV6-1 with TRBJ2-2; TRBD2 agrees at 10 bases. This CDR3 has 17 amino acids. V was clipped by 6 bases and J by 4 bases; unmatched bases: 11. In germline, CDR1 is MNHNS, CDR2 SASEGT. This CDR3 is CASRGSGRAARTGELFF. The CDR3 DNA sequence: TGTGCCAGCAGGGGCAGCGGGAGGGCAGCCCGCACCGGGGAGCTGTTTTTT.

V usage is TRBV2 and J usage is TRBJ1-5; 7 nucleotides agree with TRBD1. V shed 6 bases, J shed 4 bases, and the junction held 6 bases outside the gene matches. Per the germline V gene, CDR1 is SNHLY and CDR2 is FYNNEI. There are 14 residues in the CDR3. CDR3 DNA sequence: TGTGCCAGCAGGACAGGGACCCAAAATCAGCCCCAGCATTTT. As protein: CASRTGTQNQPQHF.

V usage is TRBV18 and J usage is TRBJ1-6, with no clear D. The germline V gene has CDR1 KGHSH and CDR2 LQKENI. This CDR3 region has 16 residues. Deletions cut 0 bases from V and 7 bases from J, with 13 bases between. The CDR3 loop reads CASSPPGSNRNSPLHF. CDR3 in DNA: TGTGCCAGCTCACCACCGGGGTCAAATAGGAATTCACCCCTCCACTTT.

The sample holds many counts of this clonotype. V usage is TRBV19 and J usage is TRBJ2-7; no clear D gene. V lost 6 bases and J lost 4, with 7 bases in between. Germline CDR1 and CDR2: LNHDA and SQIVND (reference sequence). This CDR3 spans 11 amino acids. CDR3 DNA: TGTGCCAGTAGCGGGTCGTACGAGCAGTACTTC. As protein: CASSGSYEQYF.